The 20 T cell receptor beta chains presented below share a single source sample, sequenced in a study of T-cell memory formation after mild COVID-19. TCRdb re-derived calls from the 5' RACE reads in MiXCR, one entry per CDR3 protein. The sample comprises some 130,000 distinct CDR3 sequences, about 23% of which are singletons, and roughly 24% rests with the top ten. The sequenced material came from PBMCs or a T cell subset sorted from them (not recorded which). The receptor source for this set is an adult woman who had mild COVID-19 (a few samples of this study predate the infection). Cell type and time point are not known.

This clonotype has more than one count but fewer than ten. The V call is TRBV6-2 or TRBV6-3, the J call TRBJ2-1, with D possibly TRBD2 on 5 matching bases. The CDR3 totals 14 residues. The V and J ends lost 2 bases and 6 bases respectively, with 11 bases between them. The germline V gene has CDR1 MNHEY and CDR2 SVGEGT. CDR3 loop: CASSYALGSNEQFF. The CDR3, as DNA: TGTGCCAGCAGTTACGCTCTAGGGAGCAATGAGCAGTTCTTC.

This clonotype was seen more than once but under ten times. J is TRBJ2-3 and V is TRBV12-3 or TRBV12-4; D call uncertain. CDR3 length: 16 amino acids. V gave up 5 bases and J gave up 2 bases, with 17 bases separating them. The CDR3 sequence: CASSPTGKPDTDTQYF. The CDR3 nucleotides are TGTGCCAGCAGTCCCACCGGCAAACCAGACACAGATACGCAGTATTTT.

This clonotype was observed at least ten times. The chain couples TRBV4-1 to TRBJ2-7; 12 nucleotides align to TRBD2. V lost 0 bases to trimming and J lost 0 bases; unmatched junction nucleotides: 9. This CDR3 is built from 19 residues. Germline CDR1 is MGHRA and CDR2 is YSYEKL. CDR3 bases: TGCGCCAGCAGCCAAGATAATAGACTAGCGGGGGCAATCTCCTACGAGCAGTACTTC. It specifies CASSQDNRLAGAISYEQYF.

The chain uses TRBV27 and TRBJ2-3; D is unclear. V was cut by 5 bases and J by 4 bases, with 13 bases left in between. Looked up from germline, CDR1 is MNHEY and CDR2 is SMNVEV (reference sequence). CDR3 size: 14 residues. The CDR3 sequence: CASSPRILSDTQYF. The CDR3 region has the DNA TGTGCCAGCAGTCCCCGGATCCTTTCAGATACGCAGTATTTT.

The genes are TRBV5-1 and TRBJ1-1; no definite D call. There are 13 residues in the CDR3. The germline V gene has CDR1 SGHRS and CDR2 YFSETQ. Trimming left V 7 bases short and J 0 bases short, with 10 bases between. CDR3 loop: CASGSIMNTEAFF. The CDR3 DNA reads TGCGCCAGCGGGAGTATCATGAACACTGAAGCTTTCTTT.

This clonotype was seen only a few times. The genes are TRBV27 and TRBJ2-7, with 8 bases that match TRBD1. V was pared by 6 bases and J by 3 bases, with 4 bases of the junction left unmatched. This CDR3 region has 13 residues. Germline assignment: CDR1 MNHEY and CDR2 SMNVEV (reference sequence). This CDR3 is CASRYRGNYEQYF. Written as DNA, the CDR3 is TGTGCCAGCAGGTACAGGGGGAACTACGAGCAGTACTTC.

This clonotype was seen a few times. V and J are TRBV12-3 or TRBV12-4 and TRBJ2-1; no clear D gene. CDR3 length: 12 amino acids. V lost 5 bases to trimming and J lost 7 bases, with 9 bases between them. The CDR3 nucleotides are TGTGCCAGCAGTCGTGACTGGAATGAGCAGTTCTTC. Encoded protein: CASSRDWNEQFF.

The chain is built from TRBV9 and TRBJ1-2; 8 positions match TRBD1. The CDR3 length is 14 residues. The V and J ends lost 3 bases and 2 bases, in that order; junction bases with no gene match: 3. Germline V gene lookup returns CDR1 SGDLS and CDR2 YYNGEE. The CDR3 spells CASSGTGSNYGYTF. Here the CDR3 DNA reads TGTGCCAGCAGCGGGACAGGGTCGAACTATGGCTACACCTTC.

The chain is built from TRBV4-3 and TRBJ2-1; maybe TRBD2 (6 bases). The CDR3 has 17 amino acids. Per germline, CDR1 LGHNA and CDR2 YSLEER. V lost 1 base and J lost 3, with 16 bases in between. CDR3 in amino acids: CASSQGHARLGYNEQFF. The CDR3 DNA reads TGCGCCAGCAGCCAAGGGCATGCGAGACTAGGCTACAATGAGCAGTTCTTC.

The CDR3 nucleotides read TGTGCCAGCAGTTCACGACTAGCGGGAGGGATTAAAAACATTCAGTACTTC. This gives the protein CASSSRLAGGIKNIQYF. This chain links TRBV12-3 or TRBV12-4 with TRBJ2-4, with TRBD2 matching over 14 bases. The length of the CDR3 is 17 residues. J gave up 4 bases and V 4 bases, and 6 bases lay outside the gene matches.

The V gene is TRBV19, the J gene TRBJ2-7; D not resolved. V lost 5 bases and J lost 1, with 12 bases in between. The CDR3 spans 14 residues. Germline-derived CDR1 and CDR2 are LNHDA and SQIVND (reference sequence). The CDR3 DNA reads as TGTGCCAGTAGTCCCCTAGAAGGTTCCTACGAGCAGTACTTC. Residues: CASSPLEGSYEQYF.

This clonotype was seen a few times. V is TRBV12-3 or TRBV12-4 and J is TRBJ2-3, with a possible D match to TRBD1 (5 bases). V gave up 4 bases and J gave up 9 bases, with 17 bases separating them. This CDR3 spans 14 amino acids. The CDR3 region is CASSSTPGHTTQYF. The CDR3 DNA follows: TGTGCCAGCAGTTCGACGCCCGGACATACCACGCAGTATTTT.

This rearrangement joins TRBV6-5 to TRBJ1-6; D gene uncertain. CDR1 is MNHEY and CDR2 is SVGAGI in the germline V gene. The germline V and J ends were trimmed by 7 bases and 6 bases, with 13 bases remaining between them. This CDR3 comprises 14 residues. DNA of the CDR3: TGTGCCAGCATTGGGGAGGGCAGTAATTCACCCCTCCACTTT. The encoded protein is CASIGEGSNSPLHF.

The genes are TRBV7-9 and TRBJ2-5; tentatively, D is TRBD1 (6 bases). The V end lost 1 base, the J end lost 3 bases, and 9 bases lay between the germline ends. The CDR3 covers 14 residues. In germline, CDR1 is SEHNR, CDR2 FQNEAQ (reference sequence). In DNA, the CDR3 is TGTGCCAGCAGCTTAGGGGGGCCCAAAGAGACCCAGTACTTC. This encodes CASSLGGPKETQYF.

The V gene is TRBV5-1, the J gene TRBJ2-7; no firm D call. V was pared by 0 bases and J by 1 base, with 11 bases between. CDR3 length equals 15 residues. The V gene's germline CDR1 is SGHRS and CDR2 YFSETQ. In DNA form, the CDR3 reads TGCGCCAGCAGCTTGGCTCCTGACACGTCCTACGAGCAGTACTTC. This sequence encodes CASSLAPDTSYEQYF.

This chain uses TRBV7-9 with TRBJ2-2; 10 positions agree with TRBD1. After removal of 3 bases from V and 6 bases from J, the junction contained 7 bases not matched to a gene. Germline V lookup: CDR1 SEHNR, CDR2 FQNEAQ (reference sequence). The CDR3 is 16 amino acids. As DNA, the CDR3 is TGTGCCAGCAGCTTCCCCGGACAGGGGGTGCCCGGGGAGCTGTTTTTT. Translating it yields CASSFPGQGVPGELFF.

The chain carries TRBV5-1 and TRBJ2-1; D might be TRBD2 (5 bases). With 3 bases removed from V and 10 bases from J, the gap between germline ends came to 11 bases. Germline CDR1 SGHRS, CDR2 YFSETQ. The CDR3 is 12 amino acids. CDR3 bases: TGCGCCAGCAGCTCTTTACCGGGAGAGCAGTTCTTC. Its protein product is CASSSLPGEQFF.

A few counts support this clonotype. The chain has TRBV4-2 and TRBJ2-2, with TRBD2 identical over 8 bases. The junction had 11 bases not matched to a gene; V was cut back by 0 bases and J by 5 bases. Germline V gene data show CDR1 as LGHNA and CDR2 as YNFKEQ. The CDR3 is 18 amino acids. The CDR3 is CASSQEGLSGRWTGELFF. CDR3 bases: TGTGCCAGCAGCCAAGAGGGATTGAGCGGGAGATGGACCGGGGAGCTGTTTTTT.

V usage is TRBV5-1 and J usage is TRBJ1-2, with D possibly TRBD1 on 5 matching bases. From germline, CDR1 is SGHRS and CDR2 YFSETQ. The CDR3 totals 14 residues. Trimming pared 1 base from V and 2 bases from J, leaving 9 bases between. Here the CDR3 DNA reads TGCGCCAGCAGCTTGACGGGGGAAAACTATGGCTACACCTTC. Its protein product is CASSLTGENYGYTF.

J is TRBJ2-5 and V is TRBV7-9; 9 bases align to TRBD1. Germline loops: CDR1 SEHNR, CDR2 FQNEAQ (reference sequence). The CDR3 contains 17 residues. V dropped 5 bases and J dropped 1; count of bases not matched to a gene: 11. The CDR3 is CASSRLDRDRAQETQYF. The CDR3 coding sequence is TGTGCCAGCAGCAGACTAGACCGGGACAGGGCCCAAGAGACCCAGTACTTC. Based on the CDR3 plus reference TRBV7-9 and TRBJ2-5, the full variable domain is DTGVSQNPRHKITKRGQNVTFRCDPISEHNRLYWYRQTLGQGPEFLTYFQNEAQLEKSRLLSDRFSAERPKGSFSTLEIQRTEQGDSAMYLCASSRLDRDRAQETQYFGPGTRLLVL.